The table lists the clone carrying this T cell receptor beta chain with many counts. Not enrolled were patients with uncontrolled infection, other autoimmune disease, pregnancy or lactation. This sample was taken from a study of T cells in Graves' hyperthyroidism and ophthalmopathy. The CDR3 is 14 amino acids. Trimming cost V 3 bases and J 5 bases, with 16 bases left between them. Germline CDR1 is DFQATT and CDR2 is SNEGSKA (reference sequence). Amplified TCR beta CDR3 regions derived from RNA transcripts. First-round RT-PCR with HTBI primers amplified the TCR CDR3 region. TCRdb analysed the multiplex PCR reads with MiXCR anew, one entry per CDR3 protein. Among over 250,000 distinct CDR3 sequences, about 20% were seen once, and the ten largest hold roughly 60%.

The chain uses TRBV20-1 and TRBJ2-5; D is perhaps TRBD1 or TRBD2 (5 bases each). The material sequenced was blood. The receptor was derived from a man aged 30 to 45 with Graves' ophthalmopathy. Here the CDR3 reads CSARPGTHGETQYF. In nucleotides, the CDR3 is TGCAGTGCTAGGCCCGGGACCCACGGGGAGACCCAGTACTTC.